This T cell receptor (beta chain) derives from a study of tumor-infiltrating lymphocytes in primary liver carcinoma. Bulk tissue was left unsorted, and RNA and DNA were co-extracted from approximately 20-30 mg of it. A primer in the constant region served to generate TCR beta cDNA from roughly 450 ng of total RNA. Slightly modified ARM-PCR, run as three nested multiplex PCR rounds, produced the TCR beta libraries. Primers for the first two PCR rounds were TRBV1-TRBV30 forward primers and a C-beta reverse primer (about 9 cycles per round). Each CDR3 protein is one row after TCRdb ran MiXCR on the multiplex PCR reads. The sample contains approximately 76,000 distinct CDR3 sequences, around 75% of which appear only once. CDR1 is SGHRS, CDR2 YFSETQ, per germline. The germline V and J ends were trimmed by 7 bases and 2 bases, with 12 bases remaining between them. The CDR3 loop spans 13 amino acids.

The source material was liver tumor tissue from sampling region 4. The subset is: tumor region T4, right-lateral pole. The chain uses TRBV5-1 and TRBJ1-2; no definite D call. The receptor was isolated from a woman aged 55-69 years with primary liver carcinoma and hepatitis B virus infection. CDR3 nucleotide sequence: TGCGCCAGCGGCTCCGACGGAAACTATGGCTACACCTTC. Translated, it gives CASGSDGNYGYTF.